This entry lists 26 T cell receptor beta chains sequenced from one sample in a study of CD8 T cell repertoires and HIV-1 epitope variants. These receptors have no known antigen. Profiled with immunoSEQ multiplex PCR; TCRdb holds only in-frame clones, not every one. The sample has around 4,600 clones; 62% are singletons. Sequenced sample: cultured CD8+ T cells derived from PBMCs. These receptors originate from a male donor with HIV.

This chain connects TRBV2 to TRBJ2-7, with D perhaps TRBD1 (6 bases). Germline CDR1 is SNHLY and CDR2 is FYNNEI. This CDR3 has 15 amino acids. Trimming removed 4 bases at V and 3 bases at J, with 16 bases between. This CDR3 reads CASSGIQQGFYEQYF. As DNA, the CDR3 is TGTGCCAGCAGTGGGATCCAACAGGGATTCTACGAGCAGTACTTC.

CDR3 residues: CASRQLNSGTDTQYF. In nucleotides, the CDR3 is TGTGCCAGCAGACAGCTGAACTCGGGCACAGATACGCAGTATTTT. V usage is TRBV28 and J usage is TRBJ2-3; D is undetermined. V shed 6 bases and J shed 1 base, with 14 bases lying between them. From germline, CDR1 is MDHEN and CDR2 SYDVKM. The CDR3 is 15 amino acids.

DNA of the CDR3: TGTGCCAGCAGTTTAGGTACAGGGCCCTACGAGCAGTACTTC. Translating gives CASSLGTGPYEQYF. The chain joins TRBV27 to TRBJ2-7, with D perhaps matching TRBD1 (6 bases). Germline values: CDR1 MNHEY, CDR2 SMNVEV (reference sequence). V gave up 2 bases and J gave up 2 bases, with 10 bases separating them. This CDR3 comprises 14 residues.

Here the CDR3 reads CASSPKPGANVLTF. The CDR3 nucleotides are TGTGCCAGCAGCCCGAAACCTGGGGCCAACGTCCTGACTTTC. This chain joins TRBV5-6 and TRBJ2-6; D not resolved. Per germline, CDR1 SGHDT and CDR2 YYEEEE. Trimming took off 4 bases at V and 2 bases at J, with 7 bases between the two ends. The CDR3 is 14 amino acids.

The genes are TRBV7-8 and TRBJ1-5, with unresolved D. The CDR3 is 15 residues long. V was shortened by 3 bases and J by 2 bases, with 11 bases between the two germline ends. The V gene's germline CDR1 is SGHVS and CDR2 FQNEAQ. The CDR3 reads CASSFQERGNQPQHF. The CDR3 DNA is TGTGCCAGCAGCTTCCAGGAAAGGGGCAATCAGCCCCAGCATTTT.

The V gene is TRBV5-4, the J gene TRBJ1-2; no clear D. CDR3 length equals 15 residues. Between the trimmed V and J ends, which lost 4 bases and 4 bases, there was a span of 17 bases. Germline CDR1 and CDR2: SGHNT and YYREEE (reference sequence). In DNA, the CDR3 is TGTGCCAGCAGCCCCTCGAGCGGGGAGGCCTATGGCTACACCTTC. Translation gives CASSPSSGEAYGYTF.

The gene calls are TRBV2 and TRBJ2-2, with unresolved D. Trimming removed 0 bases from V and 8 bases from J, with 7 bases in between. The CDR3 length is 13 residues. Germline V lookup: CDR1 SNHLY, CDR2 FYNNEI. The chain's CDR3 is CASSEARSGELFF. The CDR3 DNA follows: TGTGCCAGCAGTGAAGCTAGGTCGGGGGAGCTGTTTTTT.

CDR3 nucleotide sequence: TGTGCCAGCAGCTCGGAACAGGGGGACCCTAGAGGCTACACCTTC. It codes for CASSSEQGDPRGYTF. V gene TRBV5-4 combines with J gene TRBJ1-2, with 8 nucleotides matching TRBD1. The CDR3 runs 15 residues. In germline, CDR1 is SGHNT, CDR2 YYREEE (reference sequence). J lost 8 bases, V lost 3 bases, and 12 bases had no gene match.

The rearrangement joins TRBV7-9 to TRBJ2-1; TRBD2 matches at 8 bases. CDR3 length: 14 amino acids. Germline V gene lookup returns CDR1 SEHNR and CDR2 FQNEAQ (reference sequence). V trimming: 2 bases; J trimming: 4 bases; junction bases outside the gene matches: 1. The CDR3 nucleotides read TGTGCCAGCAGCTTAACTAGCGGTTACAATGAGCAGTTCTTC. Encoded protein: CASSLTSGYNEQFF. The complete variable domain, with remaining parts taken from reference TRBV7-9 and TRBJ2-1, reads DTGVSQNPRHKITKRGQNVTFRCDPISEHNRLYWYRQTLGQGPEFLTYFQNEAQLEKSRLLSDRFSAERPKGSFSTLEIQRTEQGDSAMYLCASSLTSGYNEQFFGPGTRLTVL.

CDR3 region: CASSYSDPSTDTQYF. DNA for the CDR3: TGTGCCAGCAGTTACTCGGATCCTAGCACAGATACGCAGTATTTT. The V and J genes are TRBV6-5 and TRBJ2-3, with D hard to call. This CDR3 has 15 residues. The germline gives CDR1 MNHEY, CDR2 SVGAGI. Trimming stripped 0 bases from V and 0 bases from J, with 7 bases between.

J is TRBJ2-7 and V is TRBV7-9; D not resolved. The CDR3 spans 14 residues. V shed 1 base and J shed 2 bases, with 9 bases lying between them. CDR1 and CDR2 (germline): SEHNR, FQNEAQ (reference sequence). The CDR3 is CASSLEYGTYEQYF. Written as DNA, the CDR3 is TGTGCCAGCAGCTTAGAGTACGGCACCTACGAGCAGTACTTC. The full variable domain, completed using reference TRBV7-9 and TRBJ2-7, is DTGVSQNPRHKITKRGQNVTFRCDPISEHNRLYWYRQTLGQGPEFLTYFQNEAQLEKSRLLSDRFSAERPKGSFSTLEIQRTEQGDSAMYLCASSLEYGTYEQYFGPGTRLTVT.

This clone was counted between two and nine times. This chain's CDR3 is CASSGTSESYNEQFF. Written as DNA, the CDR3 is TGTGCCAGCAGCGGGACTAGCGAGTCCTACAATGAGCAGTTCTTC. This chain connects TRBV7-9 to TRBJ2-1; 10 bases match TRBD2. The germline V gene has CDR1 SEHNR and CDR2 FQNEAQ (reference sequence). J was trimmed by 1 base and V by 5 bases; bases with no gene match: 2. This CDR3 comprises 15 residues.

The CDR3 bases are TGTGCCAGCAGTTTAGGCCCGAGCTGGGGGTTCGATCAGCCCCAGCATTTT. It yields the protein CASSLGPSWGFDQPQHF. This chain uses TRBV28 with TRBJ1-5; perhaps TRBD1 as D (5 bases). V was trimmed by 2 bases and J by 5 bases, leaving 19 bases between them. This CDR3 contains 17 residues. CDR1 and CDR2 (germline): MDHEN, SYDVKM.

The V gene is TRBV6-5, the J gene TRBJ2-1, with 10 bases lining up with TRBD2. CDR1 is MNHEY and CDR2 is SVGAGI in the germline V gene. The CDR3 loop spans 16 amino acids. The J segment lost 6 bases and the V segment lost 0 bases, leaving 5 bases of the junction unmatched. Here the CDR3 reads CASSYSASGSGNEQFF. The DNA of the CDR3 is TGTGCCAGCAGTTACTCGGCTAGCGGGAGCGGCAATGAGCAGTTCTTC.

The rearrangement uses TRBV28 and TRBJ2-7, with TRBD2 identical over 8 bases. CDR1 and CDR2 (germline): MDHEN, SYDVKM. With 5 bases clipped from V and 6 bases from J, the junction kept 9 bases outside the gene matches. The CDR3 is made up of 14 amino acids. CDR3 loop: CASSPEAGVSEQYF. The CDR3 DNA follows: TGTGCCAGCAGTCCGGAAGCGGGAGTAAGCGAGCAGTACTTC.

The rearrangement links TRBV2 to TRBJ2-3; 9 bases map to TRBD1. The CDR3 runs to 16 residues. Germline trimming cut 4 bases from V and 4 bases from J; bases unmatched to any gene: 9. CDR1 is SNHLY, CDR2 FYNNEI, per germline. Written as DNA, the CDR3 is TGTGCCAGCAGTGTGCCTGAACAGGGGGCATCAGATACGCAGTATTTT. Translation: CASSVPEQGASDTQYF. The full variable domain, rest sourced from reference TRBV2 and TRBJ2-3, is EPEVTQTPSHQVTQMGQEVILRCVPISNHLYFYWYRQILGQKVEFLVSFYNNEISEKSEIFDDQFSVERPDGSNFTLKIRSTKLEDSAMYFCASSVPEQGASDTQYFGPGTRLTVL.

This clone has a single count. The genes are TRBV5-1 and TRBJ2-2; 7 positions match TRBD1. This CDR3 has 14 amino acids. V trimming: 2 bases; J trimming: 4 bases; junction bases outside the gene matches: 2. CDR1 and CDR2 (germline): SGHRS, YFSETQ. In nucleotides, the CDR3 is TGCGCCAGCAGCTTTTCAGGGGGCACCGGGGAGCTGTTTTTT. As protein: CASSFSGGTGELFF.

The rearrangement joins TRBV10-2 to TRBJ2-5; the match to TRBD2 covers 10 bases. The CDR3 is 16 residues long. The V gene's germline CDR1 is WSHSY and CDR2 SAAADI. Trimming at V came to 0 bases and at J to 2 bases, leaving 3 bases not matched to a gene. CDR3 residues: CASSESVSGGQETQYF. CDR3 sequence (DNA): TGCGCCAGCAGTGAGTCGGTTAGCGGGGGGCAAGAGACCCAGTACTTC.

The rearrangement uses TRBV29-1 and TRBJ2-7, with D perhaps matching TRBD1 or TRBD2 (5 bases each). Germline CDR1 SQVTM, CDR2 ANQGSEA. Trimming took 5 bases from V and 3 from J, leaving 23 bases between them. CDR3 length equals 16 residues. CDR3 sequence (DNA): TGCAGCGTTCGCGATCTGCAACCCGGGACCCGCTACGAGCAGTACTTC. It yields the protein CSVRDLQPGTRYEQYF.

The chain couples TRBV2 to TRBJ2-5, with D perhaps TRBD2 (6 bases). Per germline, CDR1 SNHLY and CDR2 FYNNEI. V shed 7 bases and J shed 5 bases, with 20 bases lying between them. The CDR3 length is 15 residues. The CDR3 reads CASTPTGGVGETQYF. In DNA form, the CDR3 reads TGTGCCAGCACGCCGACTGGAGGGGTCGGCGAGACCCAGTACTTC.

The genes are TRBV4-3 and TRBJ2-3, with 8 bases aligning to TRBD1. Germline CDR1 is LGHNA and CDR2 is YSLEER. This CDR3 spans 18 amino acids. The V and J ends lost 0 bases and 4 bases, in that order; junction bases with no gene match: 12. The CDR3, as DNA: TGCGCCAGCAGCCAAGAGATACCCGGGACAGGAAACCCAGATACGCAGTATTTT. It yields the protein CASSQEIPGTGNPDTQYF.

Comments on this clone: Here the CDR3 omits its conserved ending phenylalanine or tryptophan, so a read error is the likely source. The DNA is omitted, as the CDR3 cannot be located on it reliably, and the CDR3 follows TCRdb's listing. This rearrangement joins TRBV15 to TRBJ1-2; the D call in the table, TRBD1, was not verified against the DNA. The CDR3 extends over 15 residues, inclusive of both ends. Germline V CDR1 and CDR2: LNHNV, YYDKDF (reference sequence). CDR3 in amino acids: CATSRDRGTGVMATP.

This clone turned up a few times. The V call is TRBV27, the J call TRBJ2-3; D not certain. Trimming shortened V by 3 bases and J by 8 bases, and 15 bases separated the two germline ends. The CDR3 loop spans 14 amino acids. Per the germline V gene, CDR1 is MNHEY and CDR2 is SMNVEV (reference sequence). The DNA of the CDR3 is TGTGCCAGCAGTTTGGGCATTACCTCTGGTACGCAGTATTTT. It is translated as CASSLGITSGTQYF.

The chain has TRBV9 and TRBJ2-1; 9 positions match TRBD1. V shed 3 bases and J 10 bases; nucleotides not matched to a gene: 5. Per germline, CDR1 SGDLS and CDR2 YYNGEE. The CDR3 sequence is 13 residues long. In DNA, the CDR3 is TGTGCCAGCAGCGCCGGGACAGGGCAAGAGCAGTTCTTC. It yields the protein CASSAGTGQEQFF.

This clone was detected once. The chain links TRBV2 to TRBJ1-6; no clear D gene. Looked up from germline, CDR1 is SNHLY and CDR2 is FYNNEI. The germline V and J ends were trimmed by 6 bases and 6 bases, with 6 bases remaining between them. The CDR3 has 12 amino acids. Here the CDR3 DNA reads TGTGCCAGCAGAGCCAGTAATTCACCCCTCCACTTT. Protein: CASRASNSPLHF.

Only a few counts were recorded for this clone. V usage is TRBV27 and J usage is TRBJ1-1; maybe TRBD1 (5 bases). The germline V gene has CDR1 MNHEY and CDR2 SMNVEV (reference sequence). The V and J ends lost 5 bases and 5 bases respectively, with 9 bases between them. This CDR3 region has 12 residues. CDR3 residues: CASSPGGTEAFF. CDR3 in DNA: TGTGCCAGCAGTCCTGGGGGGACTGAAGCTTTCTTT.